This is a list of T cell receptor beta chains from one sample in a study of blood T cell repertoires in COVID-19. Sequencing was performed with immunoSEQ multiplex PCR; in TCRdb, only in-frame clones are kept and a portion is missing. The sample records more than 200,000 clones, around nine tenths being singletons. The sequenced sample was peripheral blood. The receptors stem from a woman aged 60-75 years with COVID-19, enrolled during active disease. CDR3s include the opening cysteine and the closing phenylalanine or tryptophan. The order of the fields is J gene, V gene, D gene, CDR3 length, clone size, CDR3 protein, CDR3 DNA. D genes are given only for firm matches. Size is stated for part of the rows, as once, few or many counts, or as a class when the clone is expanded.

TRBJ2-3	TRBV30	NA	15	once	CAWSSPGESTDTQYF	TGTGCCTGGAGTTCCCCCGGGGAAAGCACAGATACGCAGTATTTT
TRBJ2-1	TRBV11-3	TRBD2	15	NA	CASSLAGGSYNEQFF	TGTGCCAGCAGCTTAGCGGGGGGAAGCTACAATGAGCAGTTCTTC
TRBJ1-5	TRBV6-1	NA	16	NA	CASSEARKASNQPQHF	TGTGCCAGCAGTGAAGCACGGAAAGCGAGCAATCAGCCCCAGCATTTT
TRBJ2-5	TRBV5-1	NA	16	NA	CASSLGRTLAAETQYF	TGCGCCAGCAGCTTGGGGAGGACCTTGGCGGCTGAGACCCAGTACTTC
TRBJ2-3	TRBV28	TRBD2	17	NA	CASSSPGTSSGTDTQYF	TGTGCCAGCAGTTCCCCCGGGACTAGCTCGGGCACAGATACGCAGTATTTT
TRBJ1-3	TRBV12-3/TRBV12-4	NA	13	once	CASSSAVGNTIYF	TGTGCCAGCAGCTCCGCAGTTGGAAACACCATATATTTT
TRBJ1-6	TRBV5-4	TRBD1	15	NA	CASSSGQGINSPLHF	TGTGCCAGCAGTTCGGGACAGGGTATTAATTCACCCCTCCACTTT
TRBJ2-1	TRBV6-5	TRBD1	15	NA	CASQVRDRGGGEQFF	TGTGCCAGTCAAGTACGGGACAGGGGTGGTGGAGAGCAGTTCTTC
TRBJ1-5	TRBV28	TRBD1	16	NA	CASSLYRQGYGQPQHF	TGTGCCAGCAGTTTATACCGACAGGGGTACGGTCAGCCCCAGCATTTT
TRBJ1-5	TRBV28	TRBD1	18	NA	CASKHFPRGTESNQPQHF	TGTGCCAGCAAGCACTTTCCCCGCGGGACAGAAAGCAATCAGCCCCAGCATTTT
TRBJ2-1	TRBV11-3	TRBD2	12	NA	CASSPGGGEQFF	TGTGCCAGCAGCCCCGGGGGGGGTGAGCAGTTCTTC
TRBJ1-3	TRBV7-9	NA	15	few	CASSLESGSGNTIYF	TGTGCCAGCAGCTTAGAGTCAGGGTCTGGAAACACCATATATTTT
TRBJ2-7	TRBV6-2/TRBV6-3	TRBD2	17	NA	CASSLRGGGSPSYEQYF	TGTGCCAGCAGCCTACGCGGAGGCGGGAGCCCCTCCTACGAGCAGTACTTC
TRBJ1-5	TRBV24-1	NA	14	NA	CATSERQLNQPQHF	TGTGCCACCAGTGAGCGGCAGTTAAATCAGCCCCAGCATTTT
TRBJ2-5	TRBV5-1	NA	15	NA	CASSLRAGLQETQYF	TGCGCCAGCAGCTTGAGGGCGGGCCTCCAAGAGACCCAGTACTTC
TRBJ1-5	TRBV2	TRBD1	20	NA	CASSEVMRYGTGGFNQPQHF	TGTGCCAGCAGTGAAGTTATGCGGTACGGGACAGGGGGATTCAATCAGCCCCAGCATTTT
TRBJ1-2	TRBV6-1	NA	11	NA	CASSEVGAKDF	TGTGCCAGCAGTGAAGTAGGGGCCAAGGATTTC
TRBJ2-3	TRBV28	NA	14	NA	CATRLRDSTDTQYF	TGTGCCACTCGACTGAGGGATAGCACAGATACGCAGTATTTT
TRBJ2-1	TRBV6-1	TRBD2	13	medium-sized	CASSEREYNEQFF	TGTGCCAGCAGTGAGCGGGAGTACAATGAGCAGTTCTTC